These 3 T cell receptor beta chains were all obtained from the same sample, sequenced in a study of CD8 T cells in ankylosing spondylitis. One entry per CDR3 protein results from TCRdb running MiXCR on the 5' RACE reads. This sample yields about 390,000 distinct CDR3 sequences, of which about 22% are seen a single time; about 16% belongs to the top ten. Their antigens remain unidentified. Study outcomes and limitations: Characteristic of ankylosing spondylitis blood, it appeared, was a TCR beta motif comprising eight highly homologous variants.

Sample: blood, either unsorted or a sorted T cell fraction (not recorded which). Receptors were obtained from a male donor with ankylosing spondylitis.

Here the CDR3 reads CASSHRGPDTGELFF. CDR3 DNA: TGCGCCAGCAGCCATCGGGGGCCGGACACCGGGGAGCTGTTTTTT. The chain uses TRBV4-1 and TRBJ2-2, with D possibly called TRBD1 or TRBD2 (6 bases each). V lost 3 bases and J 3 bases, leaving 11 bases between the germline ends. Germline V gene lookup returns CDR1 MGHRA and CDR2 YSYEKL. This CDR3 spans 15 amino acids.

This clonotype was counted between two and nine times. The chain has TRBV29-1 and TRBJ2-2, with 12 bases aligning to TRBD2. The CDR3 sequence is 13 residues long. Germline CDR1 SQVTM, CDR2 ANQGSEA. With V trimmed by 7 bases and J by 5 bases, 2 bases remained unmatched. The CDR3 is CSAGTSGTGELFF. CDR3 coding DNA: TGCAGCGCCGGGACTAGCGGGACCGGGGAGCTGTTTTTT.

This clonotype was counted between two and nine times. The V gene is TRBV7-8, the J gene TRBJ1-2, with a tentative D call TRBD1 (5 bases). Germline values: CDR1 SGHVS, CDR2 FQNEAQ. The V gene lost 5 bases and the J gene lost 3 bases, with 13 bases spanning the gap. There are 14 residues in the CDR3. CDR3 DNA sequence: TGTGCCAGCAGCCCACCGGGACGGGACTATGGCTACACCTTC. Amino acid sequence: CASSPPGRDYGYTF.